Listed here are 15 T cell receptor beta chains from one sample, sequenced in a study of T-cell reconstitution after alpha-beta-depleted transplantation in children. The TCRbeta library was prepared with unique molecular identifiers. TCRdb redid the calling of the PCR reads with MiXCR, one entry per CDR3 protein. The table has fewer than 500,000 distinct CDR3 sequences, around two fifths seen once. Sequences were derived from PBMCs, sampled before TCRalphabeta/CD19-depleted stem cell transplant. All receptors derive from a girl aged 2-10 years with aplastic anemia, due to receive a stem cell transplant.

The chain uses TRBV20-1 and TRBJ2-1; a weak D match, TRBD1 (6 bases). CDR1 DFQATT and CDR2 SNEGSKA come from the germline V gene (reference sequence). CDR3 size: 11 residues. Trimming took off 3 bases at V and 10 bases at J, with 10 bases between the two ends. The CDR3 region has the DNA TGCAGTGCTAGTTTTAGGGGGGAGCAGTTCTTC. It yields the protein CSASFRGEQFF.

V is TRBV6-1 and J is TRBJ2-2, with 10 bases identical to TRBD1. J was trimmed by 5 bases and V by 6 bases; bases with no gene match: 9. The germline gives CDR1 MNHNS, CDR2 SASEGT. The CDR3 has 16 residues. The CDR3 loop is CASRAGTGERTGELFF. The CDR3 DNA is TGTGCCAGCAGGGCCGGGACAGGGGAGAGGACCGGGGAGCTGTTTTTT.

This clonotype was seen only a few times. This chain joins TRBV20-1 and TRBJ2-7, with 11 bases that match TRBD2. The CDR3 spans 14 residues. V gave up 5 bases and J gave up 0 bases; unmatched junction bases: 3. Germline V gene data show CDR1 as DFQATT and CDR2 as SNEGSKA (reference sequence). The CDR3 is CSAGTSGASYEQYF. The CDR3 nucleotides read TGCAGTGCTGGGACTAGCGGAGCCTCCTACGAGCAGTACTTC.

This clonotype was seen more than once but under ten times. V usage is TRBV6-5 and J usage is TRBJ1-1; D is possibly TRBD1 (5 bases). This CDR3 contains 14 residues. Trimming cost V 8 bases and J 1 base, with 14 bases left between them. The germline V gene encodes CDR1 MNHEY and CDR2 SVGAGI. This chain's CDR3 is CASGPGRRNTEAFF. Here the CDR3 DNA reads TGTGCCAGCGGGCCGGGACGCCGGAACACTGAAGCTTTCTTT.

This sequence joins TRBV15 and TRBJ2-3, with D unclear. Per germline, CDR1 LNHNV and CDR2 YYDKDF (reference sequence). The CDR3 is 13 residues long. Trimming cost V 3 bases and J 4 bases, with 8 bases left between them. CDR3 loop: CATSSRPPDTQYF. CDR3 DNA sequence: TGTGCCACCAGCAGTCGGCCTCCAGATACGCAGTATTTT.

The gene calls are TRBV6-5 and TRBJ2-7, with TRBD1 matching over 10 bases. The CDR3 spans 17 residues. Germline-derived CDR1 and CDR2 are MNHEY and SVGAGI. The trim removed 0 bases at V and 3 bases at J, leaving 8 bases unmatched. CDR3 nucleotide sequence: TGTGCCAGCAGTTACTCACCGGGACAGGGGTTAAGCTACGAGCAGTACTTC. Translated, it gives CASSYSPGQGLSYEQYF.

This rearrangement joins TRBV5-1 to TRBJ2-1; no definite D call. This CDR3 contains 14 residues. Germline loops: CDR1 SGHRS, CDR2 YFSETQ. V was cut by 2 bases and J by 1 base, with 7 bases left in between. The CDR3 nucleotides are TGCGCCAGCAGCTTTCACGAGTCCTACAATGAGCAGTTCTTC. It encodes CASSFHESYNEQFF.

This clonotype was observed at least ten times. The chain couples TRBV5-5 to TRBJ2-7; TRBD1 agrees at 7 bases. Trimming took 4 bases from V and 2 from J; bases not matched to a gene: 6. This CDR3 contains 14 residues. Germline CDR1 and CDR2: SGHKS and YYEKEE (reference sequence). CDR3 loop: CASSVTGTTYEQYF. The CDR3 DNA reads TGTGCCAGCAGCGTGACAGGGACCACCTACGAGCAGTACTTC. The complete variable domain, with remaining parts taken from reference TRBV5-5 and TRBJ2-7, reads DAGVTQSPTHLIKTRGQQVTLRCSPISGHKSVSWYQQVLGQGPQFIFQYYEKEERGRGNFPDRFSARQFPNYSSELNVNALLLGDSALYLCASSVTGTTYEQYFGPGTRLTVT.

This clonotype has a handful of counts. The V gene is TRBV15, the J gene TRBJ2-7; D may be TRBD2 (6 bases). CDR1 LNHNV and CDR2 YYDKDF come from the germline V gene (reference sequence). The CDR3 is 14 residues long. V was clipped by 8 bases and J by 5 bases, with 19 bases between them. This CDR3 reads CATAGLSLVDEQYF. DNA for the CDR3: TGTGCCACCGCGGGACTGTCCCTGGTCGACGAGCAGTACTTC.

This clonotype has a handful of counts. The V and J genes are TRBV7-9 and TRBJ2-7; no definite D call. The V end lost 5 bases, the J end lost 5 bases, and 16 bases lay between the germline ends. The germline V gene has CDR1 SEHNR and CDR2 FQNEAQ (reference sequence). CDR3 length equals 14 residues. The CDR3 is CASSRADWQDEQYF. Written as DNA, the CDR3 is TGTGCCAGCAGCCGGGCGGATTGGCAGGACGAGCAGTACTTC.

This clonotype has ten or more counts. Here the CDR3 DNA reads TGTGCCAGCAGTGCCGGGACAGAAGCCTATGGCTACACCTTC. It translates to CASSAGTEAYGYTF. This chain links TRBV12-3 or TRBV12-4 with TRBJ1-2; 7 nucleotides align to TRBD1. V trimming: 5 bases; J trimming: 4 bases; junction bases outside the gene matches: 7. The CDR3 totals 14 residues.

This clonotype was recorded a few times. The V gene is TRBV27, the J gene TRBJ2-5; D remains unclear. The CDR3 loop spans 14 amino acids. From germline, CDR1 is MNHEY and CDR2 SMNVEV (reference sequence). The ends were cut back, 5 bases at V and 1 base at J, with 11 bases in the middle. CDR3 nucleotides: TGTGCCAGCAGTCTCACCAGAGCCCAAGAGACCCAGTACTTC. Protein product: CASSLTRAQETQYF.

This clonotype was seen many times. The chain uses TRBV12-3 or TRBV12-4 and TRBJ2-1, with D possibly matching TRBD2 (5 bases). CDR3 length: 16 residues. The V end was cut by 2 bases, the J end by 2 bases, with 13 bases between. CDR3 loop: CASSLSVARPYNEQFF. In DNA, the CDR3 is TGTGCCAGCAGTTTATCGGTAGCGAGACCCTACAATGAGCAGTTCTTC.

Worth noting for this clonotype: A read error may be the cause here, since a much bigger clone is one base away. The chain couples TRBV12-3 or TRBV12-4 to TRBJ2-7; 7 positions agree with TRBD2. The CDR3 length is 14 residues. In DNA form, the CDR3 reads TGTGCCAGCATCCCCCTAGCGGAGTCCTACGAGGAGTACTTC. This codes for CASIPLAESYEEYF.

This clonotype occurred many times. The rearrangement links TRBV29-1 to TRBJ2-1; 10 positions match TRBD1. J lost 3 bases, V lost 1 base, and 0 bases had no gene match. This CDR3 has 14 amino acids. The V gene's germline CDR1 is SQVTM and CDR2 ANQGSEA. Here the CDR3 DNA reads TGCAGCGTTGAAGGGACAGGGGGCTACAATGAGCAGTTCTTC. Protein product: CSVEGTGGYNEQFF.